This T cell receptor (beta chain) was identified during a study of T cell changes during pregnancy in multiple sclerosis. Data came from immunoSEQ multiplex PCR; TCRdb stores just in-frame clones and leaves some out. The sample has tens of thousands of clones; around 91% are singletons. Per germline, CDR1 SGHDN and CDR2 FVKESK. The CDR3 extends over 15 amino acids. Deletions cut 5 bases from V and 4 bases from J, with 15 bases between. The material sequenced was peripheral blood, taken after pregnancy. This sequence joins TRBV14 and TRBJ2-1; possibly TRBD1 for D (6 bases). This receptor was taken from a female donor in good health, enrolled as a control in a pregnancy study. The CDR3 spells CASSSPGVPYNEQFF. The CDR3 DNA is TGTGCCAGCAGCTCACCAGGGGTACCTTACAATGAGCAGTTCTTC. Full variable domain (outside the CDR3, taken from reference TRBV14 and TRBJ2-1): EAGVTQFPSHSVIEKGQTVTLRCDPISGHDNLYWYRRVMGKEIKFLLHFVKESKQDESGMPNNRFLAERTGGTYSTLKVQPAELEDSGVYFCASSSPGVPYNEQFFGPGTRLTVL.